This T cell receptor beta chain stems from a study of cytomegalovirus exposure and HLA in healthy donors. The wider study: Inside one of the first data releases sat tens of millions of unique TCRs taken from HLA-typed donors. Caucasian-associated ancestry cluster membership applied to around 80% of around 400 genotyped donors. The study, taken as a whole, reports: Later findings reportedly placed an Asian-associated ancestry cluster below the approximately 670-donor mean for N-insertions.

CDR1 and CDR2 from the germline V gene are SGHRS and YFSETQ. Trimming removed 2 bases from V and 5 bases from J; junction bases left unmatched: 7. CDR3 length: 17 amino acids. This clone was counted a few times. The antigen remains undetermined. The PCR was carried out with 60 Vbeta primers and 13 Jbeta primers. Sequencing used immunoSEQ multiplex PCR; TCRdb keeps in-frame clones, though not all of them. The data show 55,000 to 80,000 clones, roughly 75% seen once. Sequencing used PBMCs. The clonotype originates from a man in his 60s in good health and CMV-seropositive. The chain is built from TRBV5-1 and TRBJ2-5; TRBD2 aligns across 15 bases. The CDR3 DNA follows: TGCGCCAGCAGCTTCGGGACTAGCGGGGGGCCCTCGGAGACCCAGTACTTC. It yields the protein CASSFGTSGGPSETQYF.